Listed below are T cell receptor beta chains from one sample, sequenced in a study of control samples from healthy donors and cancer patients. Method: immunoSEQ multiplex PCR; TCRdb's copy keeps in-frame clones and lacks some. The profile shows approximately 97,000 clones, 85% to 90% of them singletons. Material for sequencing was blood. The receptors stem from a man between 25 and 39 years old in good health. Each CDR3 is given with its conserved first and last residue. The order of the fields is V gene, D gene, clone size, J gene, CDR3 DNA, CDR3 protein. The D gene is left open where the match is weak. Rows may omit the clone size; those that give it use once, few, many or a size class.

>TRBV7-9|.|.|TRBJ1-4
TGTGCCAGCCTCACGAGGGAAAAACTGTTTTTT
CASLTREKLFF
>TRBV19|.|.|TRBJ1-1
TGTGCCAGTAGTGGAACGGACAGTATGAGTACTGAAGCTTTCTTT
CASSGTDSMSTEAFF
>TRBV7-9|TRBD2|.|TRBJ2-7
TGTGCCAGCAGCTTTCCGAGGACTAGCGGGTACGAGCAGTACTTC
CASSFPRTSGYEQYF
>TRBV11-2|TRBD2|.|TRBJ2-1
TGTGCCAGCACCGGCGGGAGCGGGAGGCGGAATGAGCAGTTCTTC
CASTGGSGRRNEQFF
>TRBV20-1|.|.|TRBJ2-1
TGCAGTGCTTCTAGTCCCAATGAGCAGTTCTTC
CSASSPNEQFF
>TRBV11-2|.|.|TRBJ2-7
TGTGCCAGCAGCTTATCTTCCCACGAGCAGTACTTC
CASSLSSHEQYF
>TRBV9|TRBD1|.|TRBJ2-1
TGTGCCAGCAGCGTAGATGGGACAGGGTACAAGCAGTTCTTC
CASSVDGTGYKQFF
>TRBV28|.|once|TRBJ1-3
TGTGCCAGCAGTTTCGCATCTGGAAACACCATATATTTT
CASSFASGNTIYF
>TRBV4-1|TRBD1|.|TRBJ2-7
TGCGCCAGCAGCCACGACTACAGGGGGATTAGGGCCTACGAGCAGTACTTC
CASSHDYRGIRAYEQYF
>TRBV6-2/TRBV6-3|.|.|TRBJ2-3
TGTGCCAGCAGCCCTAGCGTCCCGCAGTATTTT
CASSPSVPQYF
>TRBV19|TRBD1|.|TRBJ1-3
TGTGCCAGCAGGGGGGCCGGAAACACCATATATTTT
CASRGAGNTIYF
>TRBV10-3|.|.|TRBJ1-1
TGTGCCATCACAGGGGCGGGAGGCGGGGACACTGAAGCTTTCTTT
CAITGAGGGDTEAFF
>TRBV19|.|.|TRBJ2-5
TGTGCCAGTAGTATTTCGGCTCCTGCAGAGACCCAGTACTTC
CASSISAPAETQYF
>TRBV12-3/TRBV12-4|.|.|TRBJ1-2
TGTGCCAGCAGTTTAGGAACCCGAGGAGGCTACACCTTC
CASSLGTRGGYTF
>TRBV28|.|few|TRBJ1-2
TGTGCCAGCAGTTTACCCGGGACCCTGCACTTCCATGGCTACACCTTC
CASSLPGTLHFHGYTF
>TRBV2|TRBD1|once|TRBJ1-6
TGTGCCAGCACCCCGAGACAGGGAAATTCACCCCTCCACTTT
CASTPRQGNSPLHF
>TRBV5-4|.|once|TRBJ1-1
TGTGCCAGCAGCTTAATGGTTGGGCGGGGGAGGGCTGAAGCTTTCTTT
CASSLMVGRGRAEAFF
>TRBV19|.|.|TRBJ1-1
TGTGCCAGTAGTATAGTTGCTTCGTCCGGAAACACTGAAGCTTTCTTT
CASSIVASSGNTEAFF
>TRBV15|TRBD1|.|TRBJ1-3
TGTGCCACCAGCAGTGCTTGGACAGGGGGCTCTGGAAACACCATATATTTT
CATSSAWTGGSGNTIYF
>TRBV7-2|.|.|TRBJ2-3
TGTGCCAGCAGCTTAAAGACCGATACGCAGTATTTT
CASSLKTDTQYF
>TRBV7-2|.|.|TRBJ2-7
TGTGCCAGCAGCTTAGCGCAAACGAACCCTACCTACGAGCAGTACTTC
CASSLAQTNPTYEQYF
>TRBV7-6|TRBD1|.|TRBJ2-5
TGTGCCAGCAGCTTAGCCGGGACAGGGTATGCCGAGACCCAGTACTTC
CASSLAGTGYAETQYF
>TRBV7-9|.|.|TRBJ1-3
TGTGCCAGCAGCCGACTTCCTTTGGGGGGTGGAAACACCATATATTTT
CASSRLPLGGGNTIYF
>TRBV18|TRBD1|.|TRBJ1-4
TGTGCCAGCTCACGCGCTTCAGGGGGGAATGAAAAACTGTTTTTT
CASSRASGGNEKLFF
>TRBV19|.|.|TRBJ1-1
TGTGCCAGTAGTGGACCCGGAAGGGCTGAAACCACCTTT
CASSGPGRAETTF